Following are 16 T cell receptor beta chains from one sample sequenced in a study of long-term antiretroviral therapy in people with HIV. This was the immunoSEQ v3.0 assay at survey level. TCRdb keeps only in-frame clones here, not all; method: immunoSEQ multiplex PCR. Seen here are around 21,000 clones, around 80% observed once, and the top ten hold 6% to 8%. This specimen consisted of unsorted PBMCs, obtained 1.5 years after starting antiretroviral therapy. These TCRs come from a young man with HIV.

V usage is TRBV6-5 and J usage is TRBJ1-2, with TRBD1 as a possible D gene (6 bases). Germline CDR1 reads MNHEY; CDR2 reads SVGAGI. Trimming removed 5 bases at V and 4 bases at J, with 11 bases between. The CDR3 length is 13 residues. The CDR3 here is CASSNGGLYGYTF. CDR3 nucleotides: TGTGCCAGCAGTAACGGGGGCCTCTATGGCTACACCTTC.

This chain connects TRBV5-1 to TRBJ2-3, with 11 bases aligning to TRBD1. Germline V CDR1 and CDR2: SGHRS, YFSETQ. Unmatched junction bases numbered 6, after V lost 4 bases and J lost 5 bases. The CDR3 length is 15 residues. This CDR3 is CASSGHGTGGDTQYF. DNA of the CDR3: TGCGCCAGCAGCGGGCATGGGACAGGGGGAGATACGCAGTATTTT.

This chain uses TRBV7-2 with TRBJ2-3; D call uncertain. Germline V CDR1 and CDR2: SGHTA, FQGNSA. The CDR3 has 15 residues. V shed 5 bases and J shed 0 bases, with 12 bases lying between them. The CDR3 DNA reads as TGTGCCAGCAGCCCGACCGAGATTAGCACAGATACGCAGTATTTT. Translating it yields CASSPTEISTDTQYF.

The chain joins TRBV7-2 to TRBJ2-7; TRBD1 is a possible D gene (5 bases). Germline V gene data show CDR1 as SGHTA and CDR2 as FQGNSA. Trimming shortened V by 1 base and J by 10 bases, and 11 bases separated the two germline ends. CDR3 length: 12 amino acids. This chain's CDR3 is CASSLETGRQYF. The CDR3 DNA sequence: TGTGCCAGCAGCTTAGAAACAGGACGACAGTACTTC.

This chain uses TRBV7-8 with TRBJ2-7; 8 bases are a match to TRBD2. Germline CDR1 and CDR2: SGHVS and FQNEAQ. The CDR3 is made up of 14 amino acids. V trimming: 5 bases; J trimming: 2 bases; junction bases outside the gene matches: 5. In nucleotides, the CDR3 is TGTGCCAGCAGCGGACTAGCAAATCCCTACGAGCAGTACTTC. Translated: CASSGLANPYEQYF. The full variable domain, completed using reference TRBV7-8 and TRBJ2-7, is GAGVSQSPRYKVAKRGQDVALRCDPISGHVSLFWYQQALGQGPEFLTYFQNEAQLDKSGLPSDRFFAERPEGSVSTLKIQRTQQEDSAVYLCASSGLANPYEQYFGPGTRLTVT.

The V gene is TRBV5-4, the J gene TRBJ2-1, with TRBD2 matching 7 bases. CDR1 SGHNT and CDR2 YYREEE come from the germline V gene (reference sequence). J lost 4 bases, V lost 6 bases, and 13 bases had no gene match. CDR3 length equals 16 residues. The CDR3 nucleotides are TGTGCCAGCACCCCCGGTGCGGGAGCCGTTTACAATGAGCAGTTCTTC. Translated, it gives CASTPGAGAVYNEQFF.

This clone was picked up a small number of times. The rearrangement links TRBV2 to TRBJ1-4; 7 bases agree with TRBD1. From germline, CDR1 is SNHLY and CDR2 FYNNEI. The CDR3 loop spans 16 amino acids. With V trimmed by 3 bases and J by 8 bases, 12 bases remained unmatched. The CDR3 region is CASSDLNSAGGEKLFF. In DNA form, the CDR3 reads TGTGCCAGCAGTGATCTTAACTCGGCAGGGGGGGAAAAACTGTTTTTT.

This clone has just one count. In nucleotides, the CDR3 is TGCGCCAGCAGCTTGGGCGTGGGGGGTAATCAGCCCCAGCATTTT. This gives the protein CASSLGVGGNQPQHF. V and J are TRBV5-1 and TRBJ1-5, with D perhaps TRBD1 (5 bases). Trimming removed 0 bases at V and 4 bases at J, with 11 bases between. CDR1 and CDR2 from the germline V gene are SGHRS and YFSETQ. This CDR3 has 15 amino acids.

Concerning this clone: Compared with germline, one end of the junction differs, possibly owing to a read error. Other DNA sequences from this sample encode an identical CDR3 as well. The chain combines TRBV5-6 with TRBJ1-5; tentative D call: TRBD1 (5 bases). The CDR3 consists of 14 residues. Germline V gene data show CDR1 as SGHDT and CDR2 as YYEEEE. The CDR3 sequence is CASSSGTYNQPQHF. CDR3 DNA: TGTGCCAGCAGCTCCGGGACCTACAATCAACCCCAGCATTTT.

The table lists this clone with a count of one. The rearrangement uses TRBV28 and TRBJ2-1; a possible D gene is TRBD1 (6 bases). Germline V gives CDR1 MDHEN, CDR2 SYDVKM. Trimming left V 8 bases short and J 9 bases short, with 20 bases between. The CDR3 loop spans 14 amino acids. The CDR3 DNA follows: TGTGCCAGCTTAACGGTCAGGGGTGTCGGTGAGCAGTTCTTC. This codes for CASLTVRGVGEQFF.

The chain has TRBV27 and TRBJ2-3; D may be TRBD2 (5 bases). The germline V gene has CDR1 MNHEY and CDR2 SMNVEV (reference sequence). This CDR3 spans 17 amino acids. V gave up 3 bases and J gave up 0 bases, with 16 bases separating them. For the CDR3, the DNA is TGTGCCAGCAGTTTCGTTGAGGGAGTACCTAGCACAGATACGCAGTATTTT. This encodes CASSFVEGVPSTDTQYF.

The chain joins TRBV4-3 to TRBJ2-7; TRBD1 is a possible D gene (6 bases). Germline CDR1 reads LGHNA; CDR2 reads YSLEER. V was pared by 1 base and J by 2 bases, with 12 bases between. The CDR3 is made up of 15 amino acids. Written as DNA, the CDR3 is TGCGCCAGCAGCCAAGGCGTCAGGGGAACCTACGAGCAGTACTTC. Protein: CASSQGVRGTYEQYF.

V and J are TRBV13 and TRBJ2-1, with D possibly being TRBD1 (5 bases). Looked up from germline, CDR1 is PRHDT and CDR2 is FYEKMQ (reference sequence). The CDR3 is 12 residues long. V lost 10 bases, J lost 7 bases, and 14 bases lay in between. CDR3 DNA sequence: TGTGCCACTCAGGGCCGATTGAATGAGCAGTTCTTC. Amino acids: CATQGRLNEQFF.

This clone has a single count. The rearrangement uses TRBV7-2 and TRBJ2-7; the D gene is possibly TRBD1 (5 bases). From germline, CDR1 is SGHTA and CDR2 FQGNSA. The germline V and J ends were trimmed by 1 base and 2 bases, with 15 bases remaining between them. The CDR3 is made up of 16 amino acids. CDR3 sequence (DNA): TGTGCCAGCAGCTTAGGTGAGGACACCTCAGCCTACGAGCAGTACTTC. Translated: CASSLGEDTSAYEQYF.

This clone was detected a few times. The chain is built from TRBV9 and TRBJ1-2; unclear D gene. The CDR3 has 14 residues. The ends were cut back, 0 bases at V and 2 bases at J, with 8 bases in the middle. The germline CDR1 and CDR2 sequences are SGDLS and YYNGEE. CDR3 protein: CASSVEGGNYGYTF. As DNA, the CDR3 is TGTGCCAGCAGCGTAGAGGGCGGAAACTATGGCTACACCTTC.

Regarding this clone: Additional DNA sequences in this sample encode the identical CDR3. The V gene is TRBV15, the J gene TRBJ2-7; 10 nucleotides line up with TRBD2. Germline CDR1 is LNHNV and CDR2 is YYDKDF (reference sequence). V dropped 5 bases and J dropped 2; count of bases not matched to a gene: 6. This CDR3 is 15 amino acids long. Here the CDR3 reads CATSGSSGRAYEQYF. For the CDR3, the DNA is TGTGCCACCAGCGGATCTAGCGGGAGAGCCTACGAGCAGTACTTC.